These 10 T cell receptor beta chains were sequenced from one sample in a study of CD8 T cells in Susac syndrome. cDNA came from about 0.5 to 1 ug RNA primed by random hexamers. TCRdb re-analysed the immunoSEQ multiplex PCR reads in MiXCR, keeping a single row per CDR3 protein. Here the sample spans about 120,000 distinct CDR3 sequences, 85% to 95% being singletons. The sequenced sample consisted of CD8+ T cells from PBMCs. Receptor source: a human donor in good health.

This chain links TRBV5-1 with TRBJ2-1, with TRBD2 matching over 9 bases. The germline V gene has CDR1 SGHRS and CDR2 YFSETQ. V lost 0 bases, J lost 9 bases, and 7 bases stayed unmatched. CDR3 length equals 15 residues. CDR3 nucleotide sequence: TGCGCCAGCAGCTTGGTCGTAGCGGGGGAAGGTGAGCAGTTCTTC. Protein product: CASSLVVAGEGEQFF.

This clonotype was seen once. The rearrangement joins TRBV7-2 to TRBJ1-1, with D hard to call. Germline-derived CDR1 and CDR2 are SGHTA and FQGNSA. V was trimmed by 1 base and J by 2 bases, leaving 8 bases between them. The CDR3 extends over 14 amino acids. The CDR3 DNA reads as TGTGCCAGCAGCTTAGAACCGTTCAACACTGAAGCTTTCTTT. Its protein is CASSLEPFNTEAFF.

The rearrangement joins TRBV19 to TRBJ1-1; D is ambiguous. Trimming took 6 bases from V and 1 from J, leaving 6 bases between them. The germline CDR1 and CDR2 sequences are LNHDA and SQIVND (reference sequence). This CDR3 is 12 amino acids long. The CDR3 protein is CASRGQNTEAFF. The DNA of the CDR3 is TGTGCCAGTAGAGGGCAGAACACTGAAGCTTTCTTT.

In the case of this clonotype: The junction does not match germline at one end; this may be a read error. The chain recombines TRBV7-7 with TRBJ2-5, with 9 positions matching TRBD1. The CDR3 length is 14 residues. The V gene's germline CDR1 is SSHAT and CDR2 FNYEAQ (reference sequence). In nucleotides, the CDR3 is TGTGCTAGCAGCCTGGACAGGGGACAAGAGACCCAGTACTTC. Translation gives CASSLDRGQETQYF.

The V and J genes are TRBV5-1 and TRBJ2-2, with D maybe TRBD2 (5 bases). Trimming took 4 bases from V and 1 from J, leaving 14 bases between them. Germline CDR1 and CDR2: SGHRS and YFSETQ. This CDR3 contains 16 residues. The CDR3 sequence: CASSPGGRGNTGELFF. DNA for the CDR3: TGCGCCAGCAGCCCTGGTGGTCGGGGGAACACCGGGGAGCTGTTTTTT.

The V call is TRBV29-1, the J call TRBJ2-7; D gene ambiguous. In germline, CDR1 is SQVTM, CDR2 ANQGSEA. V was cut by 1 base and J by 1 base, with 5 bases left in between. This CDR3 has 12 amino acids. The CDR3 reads CSVEGLSYEQYF. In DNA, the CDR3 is TGCAGCGTTGAAGGTTTATCCTACGAGCAGTACTTC.

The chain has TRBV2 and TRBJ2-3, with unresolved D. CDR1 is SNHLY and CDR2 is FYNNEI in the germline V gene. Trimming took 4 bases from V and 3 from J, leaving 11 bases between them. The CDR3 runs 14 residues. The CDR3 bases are TGTGCCAGCAGTGCGTTACTCGTGACAGATACGCAGTATTTT. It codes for CASSALLVTDTQYF.

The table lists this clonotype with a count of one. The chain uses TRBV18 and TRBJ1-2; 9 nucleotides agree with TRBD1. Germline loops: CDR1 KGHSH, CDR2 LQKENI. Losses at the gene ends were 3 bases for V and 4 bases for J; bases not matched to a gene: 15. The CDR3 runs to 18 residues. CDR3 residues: CASSPQKGQGQAGYGYTF. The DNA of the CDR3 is TGTGCCAGCTCACCGCAAAAGGGACAGGGCCAAGCGGGCTATGGCTACACCTTC.

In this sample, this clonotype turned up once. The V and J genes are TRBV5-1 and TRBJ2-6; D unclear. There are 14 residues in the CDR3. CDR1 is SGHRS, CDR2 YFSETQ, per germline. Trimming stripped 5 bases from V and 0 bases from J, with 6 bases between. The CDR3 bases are TGCGCCAGCAGTCACATCTCTGGGGCCAACGTCCTGACTTTC. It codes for CASSHISGANVLTF.

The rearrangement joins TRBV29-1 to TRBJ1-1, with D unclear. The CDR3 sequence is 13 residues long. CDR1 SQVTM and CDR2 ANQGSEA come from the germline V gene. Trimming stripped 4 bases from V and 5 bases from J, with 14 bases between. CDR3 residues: CSVGGPRGTEAFF. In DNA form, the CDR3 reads TGCAGCGTTGGAGGGCCTCGGGGAACTGAAGCTTTCTTT.